A selection of T cell receptor beta chains follows, all from one sample in a study of cytomegalovirus exposure and HLA in healthy donors. Assay: immunoSEQ multiplex PCR; the TCRdb copy retains only in-frame clones and omits some. Altogether 200,000 or so clones are present, 75% to 80% being singletons, with the ten largest covering less than 6%. Sequencing was carried out using PBMCs. The receptors here all came from a woman aged 25 to 39 in good health and CMV-seropositive. Both conserved end residues are part of each CDR3. The order of the fields is CDR3 protein, CDR3 DNA, D gene, V gene, J gene, clone size. D genes are given only for firm matches. Only some rows state a clone size, as once, few, many or a class for expanded clones.

CASSLDWGLSSYEQYF	TGTGCCAGCAGCTTAGATTGGGGGCTAAGCTCCTACGAGCAGTACTTC	.	TRBV11-2	TRBJ2-7	.
CASSDSYRSRSLAFF	TGTGCCAGCAGTGATTCCTACAGATCGAGAAGTTTAGCTTTCTTT	.	TRBV6-1	TRBJ1-1	.
CAISRPGGSSNGYTF	TGTGCCATCAGTCGTCCGGGGGGCTCAAGTAATGGCTACACCTTC	.	TRBV10-3	TRBJ1-2	.
CASSIQGTGELFF	TGCGCCAGCAGCATACAGGGGACCGGGGAGCTGTTTTTT	TRBD1	TRBV5-1	TRBJ2-2	.
CASSLAPGGYEQYF	TGCGCCAGCAGCTTGGCCCCGGGGGGCTACGAGCAGTACTTC	TRBD2	TRBV5-1	TRBJ2-7	.
CASSPRPSSYNEQFF	TGTGCCAGCAGCCCCCGCCCTAGCTCCTACAATGAGCAGTTCTTC	.	TRBV9	TRBJ2-1	.
CASSSSGGPSEQYF	TGTGCCAGCAGCTCTAGCGGGGGGCCCTCCGAGCAGTACTTC	TRBD2	TRBV7-3	TRBJ2-7	few
CASSLTGDNEQFF	TGTGCCAGCAGCTTAACAGGGGACAATGAGCAGTTCTTC	.	TRBV7-3	TRBJ2-1	.
CASSLRQGAEVNTEAFF	TGTGCCAGCAGCTTGAGACAGGGGGCGGAGGTGAACACTGAAGCTTTCTTT	TRBD1	TRBV5-8	TRBJ1-1	.
CSVDRGQGNEQFF	TGCAGCGTTGATAGGGGACAGGGTAATGAGCAGTTCTTC	TRBD1	TRBV29-1	TRBJ2-1	.
CASSQDPGTGVGYF	TGTGCCAGCAGCCAAGATCCAGGGACAGGGGTGGGGTACTTC	TRBD1	TRBV4-2	TRBJ2-7	.
CASSSPRGGRTDTQYF	TGTGCCAGCAGCTCCCCTCGGGGAGGGCGCACAGATACGCAGTATTTT	TRBD2	TRBV5-4	TRBJ2-3	few
CASSLAPYDQGTYEQYF	TGTGCCAGCAGCTTAGCGCCTTACGACCAGGGAACCTACGAGCAGTACTTC	.	TRBV7-9	TRBJ2-7	.
CATSGGGTNYGYTF	TGTGCCACCAGCGGGGGAGGAACAAACTATGGCTACACCTTC	.	TRBV15	TRBJ1-2	.
CASSDRGTIQPQHF	TGTGCCAGCAGTGACAGGGGCACAATACAGCCCCAGCATTTT	.	TRBV2	TRBJ1-5	.
CASSATALGQPQHF	TGTGCCAGCAGCGCGACCGCGTTGGGCCAGCCCCAGCATTTT	.	TRBV9	TRBJ1-5	once
CASSSFSGYGYTF	TGTGCCAGCAGCTCTTTCTCAGGGTATGGCTACACCTTC	.	TRBV5-6	TRBJ1-2	.
CASRGSGRAPSSTDTQYF	TGCGCCAGCAGGGGTAGCGGGAGAGCCCCCTCTAGCACAGATACGCAGTATTTT	TRBD2	TRBV5-1	TRBJ2-3	.
CASNVKLGDREQFF	TGTGCCAGCAACGTAAAGTTGGGGGACAGGGAGCAGTTCTTC	TRBD1	TRBV14	TRBJ2-1	.
CASSYGGRGYTF	TGTGCCAGCAGTTACGGAGGCAGGGGCTACACCTTC	.	TRBV6-5	TRBJ1-2	.
CASSFNRDSYEQYF	TGCGCCAGCAGCTTTAACAGGGATTCCTACGAGCAGTACTTC	.	TRBV5-1	TRBJ2-7	.
CASRAFGTGFF	TGTGCCAGCAGAGCTTTCGGGACAGGGTTCTTC	TRBD1	TRBV28	TRBJ2-1	.
CASKYSNQPQHF	TGTGCCAGTAAATATAGCAATCAGCCCCAGCATTTT	.	TRBV19	TRBJ1-5	few
CASSLARVGITEAFF	TGCGCCAGCAGCTTGGCGAGGGTCGGGATCACTGAAGCTTTCTTT	.	TRBV5-1	TRBJ1-1	.
CSVGAVSGSPGYTF	TGCAGCGTAGGAGCTGTATCTGGCAGCCCCGGCTACACCTTC	.	TRBV29-1	TRBJ1-2	.
CASSPLARGRADFPYGYTF	TGTGCCAGCTCACCACTGGCCAGGGGCAGGGCGGACTTTCCCTATGGCTACACCTTC	.	TRBV18	TRBJ1-2	.
CASSPGFGGNVETQYF	TGCGCCAGCAGCCCCGGTTTTGGGGGCAACGTTGAGACCCAGTACTTC	.	TRBV5-1	TRBJ2-5	.
CASSSSSVTITDTQYF	TGCGCCAGCAGCTCGAGCAGCGTTACCATCACAGATACGCAGTATTTT	.	TRBV5-1	TRBJ2-3	.
CASSLHQETQYF	TGTGCCAGCAGCTTACATCAGGAGACCCAGTACTTC	.	TRBV7-9	TRBJ2-5	.
CASHPTSGAGTQYF	TGTGCCAGTCACCCCACTAGCGGGGCGGGGACCCAGTACTTC	TRBD2	TRBV19	TRBJ2-5	.
CASSSRLAGYEQYF	TGTGCCAGCAGCTCTCGACTAGCGGGGTACGAGCAGTACTTC	TRBD2	TRBV27	TRBJ2-7	.
CASSTVGTGTSEQYF	TGTGCCAGCAGTACCGTTGGGACAGGGACCTCCGAGCAGTACTTC	TRBD1	TRBV7-6	TRBJ2-7	few
CASMEGGEAFF	TGTGCCAGCATGGAGGGAGGTGAAGCTTTCTTT	.	TRBV7-9	TRBJ1-1	.
CASSLQETQYF	TGTGCCAGCAGCCTCCAAGAGACCCAGTACTTC	.	TRBV7-2	TRBJ2-5	.
CASSLGRGLPITYEQYF	TGTGCCAGCAGCTTGGGTCGTGGACTACCGATAACCTACGAGCAGTACTTC	.	TRBV5-4	TRBJ2-7	.
CASSQSGDISEQYF	TGCGCCAGCAGCCAGTCTGGGGACATCTCCGAGCAGTACTTC	.	TRBV4-3	TRBJ2-7	.
CASSTLGGAAYEQYF	TGTGCCAGCAGTACCCTAGGGGGCGCCGCCTACGAGCAGTACTTC	TRBD1	TRBV6-5	TRBJ2-7	.
CASSRRTSGRVETQYF	TGTGCCAGCAGTAGACGGACTAGCGGGAGGGTCGAGACCCAGTACTTC	TRBD2	TRBV28	TRBJ2-5	once
CASSFRQSYEQYF	TGTGCCAGCAGCTTCCGACAGAGTTACGAGCAGTACTTC	.	TRBV7-2	TRBJ2-7	.
CASRRDSLNTEAFF	TGCGCCAGCAGACGGGACAGTTTGAACACTGAAGCTTTCTTT	TRBD1	TRBV5-1	TRBJ1-1	.
CASSLLGLAGYEQYF	TGTGCCAGCAGTTTACTGGGACTAGCGGGATACGAGCAGTACTTC	TRBD2	TRBV27	TRBJ2-7	few
CASSLRGGRVRQPQHF	TGTGCCAGCAGCCTAAGGGGCGGTAGGGTACGTCAGCCCCAGCATTTT	.	TRBV7-2	TRBJ1-5	.